This entry lists 6 T cell receptor beta chains sequenced from one sample in a study of T cell responses to AZD1222 COVID-19 vaccine. Produced via immunoSEQ multiplex PCR; TCRdb's table is partial and in-frame only. The sample has about 140,000 clones, around 90% seen once. Sample: peripheral blood, taken 28 days after the second dose of the MenACWY control vaccine. Receptors originate from an adult who received the MenACWY meningococcal vaccine as a control.

Only one count was recorded for this clone. The chain recombines TRBV12-3 or TRBV12-4 with TRBJ2-6; D gene uncertain. The V and J ends lost 3 bases and 5 bases respectively, with 5 bases between them. The CDR3 runs to 13 residues. The CDR3 DNA is TGTGCCAGCAGTTTCGACAGGGCCAACGTCCTGACTTTC. Translation: CASSFDRANVLTF.

The genes are TRBV30 and TRBJ2-1; 12 nucleotides match TRBD1. Germline-derived CDR1 and CDR2 are GTSNPN and SVGIG (reference sequence). The CDR3 loop spans 14 amino acids. Trimming cost V 5 bases and J 7 bases; bases outside gene matches: 6. The CDR3 here is CAWEGQGAENEQFF. CDR3 in DNA: TGTGCCTGGGAGGGACAGGGGGCTGAAAATGAGCAGTTCTTC.

As for this clone: This CDR3 is also generated by other DNA sequences in the sample. The rearrangement uses TRBV18 and TRBJ1-4; D not certain. The CDR3 length is 13 residues. The V gene lost 4 bases and the J gene lost 2 bases, with 5 bases spanning the gap. Germline CDR1 and CDR2: KGHSH and LQKENI. Here the CDR3 reads CASSRDTNEKLFF. The CDR3 bases are TGTGCCAGCTCACGAGACACTAATGAAAAACTGTTTTTT.

The rearrangement uses TRBV18 and TRBJ2-1; 12 nucleotides line up with TRBD1. Germline V gene sequence: CDR1 KGHSH, CDR2 LQKENI. The CDR3 contains 17 residues. V gave up 3 bases and J gave up 9 bases; unmatched junction bases: 12. The CDR3 protein is CASSPATGTGGWGEQFF. The CDR3 DNA reads TGTGCCAGCTCACCCGCAACCGGGACAGGGGGCTGGGGTGAGCAGTTCTTC.

Here the CDR3 reads CATSASSRGQGDTQYF. The CDR3 DNA reads TGTGCCACCAGTGCCTCTAGTAGGGGGCAGGGAGATACGCAGTATTTT. The rearrangement joins TRBV24-1 to TRBJ2-3, with 7 nucleotides matching TRBD1. The germline CDR1 and CDR2 sequences are KGHDR and SFDVKD. The V segment lost 5 bases and the J segment 5 bases; nucleotides outside the gene matches: 12. This CDR3 has 16 amino acids.

Written as DNA, the CDR3 is TGTGCCAGCAGCTCCCAGGGCACCGGGGAGCTGTTTTTT. Protein product: CASSSQGTGELFF. J is TRBJ2-2 and V is TRBV6-5, with a weak D call TRBD1 (5 bases). This CDR3 contains 13 residues. The V and J ends lost 6 bases and 4 bases respectively, with 9 bases between them. Germline V gene data show CDR1 as MNHEY and CDR2 as SVGAGI.